This T cell receptor beta chain was obtained from a study of blood T cell repertoires in COVID-19. Study background: T cells, B-cell-depleted T cells, or PBMCs provided the cDNA or gDNA that served as material.

Original analysis: Reference gene primer amplification in the assay estimated nucleated cell counts. Clones were read by immunoSEQ multiplex PCR, and TCRdb kept only the in-frame ones, dropping some. The DNA gave D and trimming, while V, J and clone size come from that table. Seen here are some 150,000 clones, under 90% observed once, and the top ten hold roughly 8.1%. V was pared by 5 bases and J by 6 bases, with 12 bases of the junction left unmatched. Germline values: CDR1 SNHLY, CDR2 FYNNEI. This CDR3 has 15 amino acids. The sequencing input was peripheral blood. This chain connects TRBV2 to TRBJ1-2; 7 nucleotides align to TRBD1. This TCR derives from an older woman with active or convalescent COVID-19. CDR3 sequence reads: CASSSVDRVRDGYTF. The CDR3 DNA reads as TGTGCCAGCAGTTCTGTCGACAGGGTGCGGGATGGCTACACCTTC.